The T cell receptor (beta chain) described here comes from a study of shared clonotypes between healthy human individuals. For the study at large: The study used three CD4 naive, three CD4 memory, two CD8 naive and one CD8 memory plate per donor.

As to this clone: The antigen is not known.

Study conclusions and caveats: Estimated clonotype richness was generally higher in naive than memory subsets. Measured sharing among donors was expected to vary with sequencing depth.

Only in-frame clones appear in the TCRdb table, and some are missing; sequencing was by immunoSEQ multiplex PCR. Among hundreds of thousands of clones, less than 80% were seen once, and the ten largest hold around 1.8%. J lost 6 bases, V lost 2 bases, and 14 bases had no gene match. The CDR3 runs 19 residues. CDR1 and CDR2 (germline): SGHVS, FNYEAQ. The donors were adults (healthy and HIV-negative) with no recent acute infections or vaccinations. This clonotype was sampled from a woman aged 25 to 45 in good health. The sequenced material came from memory CD4+ T cells sorted from blood. Subset denoted: CD45RA-negative fraction. The chain recombines TRBV7-6 with TRBJ2-2, with TRBD1 matching over 11 bases. CDR3: CASSLIPPQGTGGSGELFF. The CDR3 DNA is TGTGCCAGCAGCTTAATCCCGCCCCAGGGGACAGGGGGATCCGGGGAGCTGTTTTTT. Together with reference TRBV7-6 and TRBJ2-2, the CDR3 gives the full variable domain: GAGVSQSPRYKVTKRGQDVALRCDPISGHVSLYWYRQALGQGPEFLTYFNYEAQQDKSGLPNDRFSAERPEGSISTLTIQRTEQRDSAMYRCASSLIPPQGTGGSGELFFGEGSRLTVL.